This TCR beta chain was identified in a study of T cells in women clearing cervical HPV infection. Turning to the study itself: Case blood was drawn when the lesion was first found; control blood after infection became undetectable.

The germline V gene encodes CDR1 DFQATT and CDR2 SNEGSKA (reference sequence). The CDR3 loop spans 18 amino acids. V lost 0 bases and J 2 bases, leaving 22 bases between the germline ends. TCRdb's copy holds only in-frame clones and misses some; the assay was immunoSEQ multiplex PCR. The sample table includes 20,000 to 25,000 clones. This clone is called medium-sized based on its frequency. The DNA ends 3 residues before the CDR3 does, and the rest of the CDR3 is filled in from the germline J gene. The chain couples TRBV20-1 to TRBJ1-2; D is unresolved. The clonotype was recovered from a woman between 18 and 75 years old with a cervical HPV16 infection that either progressed to CIN3+ or cleared (not recorded which). Sequenced material: blood buffy coat. CDR3 bases read: TGCAGTGCTAGAGACTTTTTGGGCATCGAGGGCAGCAACTATGGC. This codes for CSARDFLGIEGSNYG. The entire CDR3 reads CSARDFLGIEGSNYGYTF.